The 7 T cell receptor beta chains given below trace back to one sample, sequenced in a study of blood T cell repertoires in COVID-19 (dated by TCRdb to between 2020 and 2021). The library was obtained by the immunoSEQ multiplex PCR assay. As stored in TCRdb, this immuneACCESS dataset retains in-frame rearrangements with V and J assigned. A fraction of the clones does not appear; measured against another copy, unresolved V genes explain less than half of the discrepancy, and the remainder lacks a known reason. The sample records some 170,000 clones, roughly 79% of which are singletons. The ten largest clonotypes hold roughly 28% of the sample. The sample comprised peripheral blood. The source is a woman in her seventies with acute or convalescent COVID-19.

The CDR3 coding sequence is TGTGCCTGGAGTAGGAGGACAGGGTCTCAGCCCCAGCATTTT. It is translated as CAWSRRTGSQPQHF. This chain connects TRBV30 to TRBJ1-5; TRBD1 aligns across 8 bases. Germline V gene data show CDR1 as GTSNPN and CDR2 as SVGIG (reference sequence). This CDR3 comprises 14 residues. J was trimmed by 6 bases and V by 2 bases; bases with no gene match: 6. Supplemented by reference TRBV30 and TRBJ1-5, the full variable domain reads SQTIHQWPATLVQPVGSPLSLECTVEGTSNPNLYWYRQAAGRGLQLLFYSVGIGQISSEVPQNLSASRPQDRQFILSSKKLLLSDSGFYLCAWSRRTGSQPQHFGDGTRLSIL.

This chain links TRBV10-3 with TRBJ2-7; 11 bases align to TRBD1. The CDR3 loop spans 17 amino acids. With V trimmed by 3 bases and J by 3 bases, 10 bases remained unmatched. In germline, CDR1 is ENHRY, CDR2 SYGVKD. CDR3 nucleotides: TGTGCCATCAGTGACGGGACAGGGGGGTCGGCTTTCTACGAGCAGTACTTC. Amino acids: CAISDGTGGSAFYEQYF.

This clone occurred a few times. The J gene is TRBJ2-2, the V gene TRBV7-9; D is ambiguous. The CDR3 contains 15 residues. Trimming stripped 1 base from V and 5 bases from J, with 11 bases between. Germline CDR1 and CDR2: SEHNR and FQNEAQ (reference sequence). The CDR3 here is CASSLGLVLTGELFF. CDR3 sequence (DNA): TGTGCCAGCAGCTTAGGTCTAGTGCTTACCGGGGAGCTGTTTTTT.

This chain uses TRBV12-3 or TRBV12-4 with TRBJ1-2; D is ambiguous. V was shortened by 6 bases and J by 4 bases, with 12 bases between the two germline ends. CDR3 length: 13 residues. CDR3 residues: CASSLQLAYGYTF. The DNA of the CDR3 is TGTGCCAGCAGCCTCCAGTTAGCCTATGGCTACACCTTC.

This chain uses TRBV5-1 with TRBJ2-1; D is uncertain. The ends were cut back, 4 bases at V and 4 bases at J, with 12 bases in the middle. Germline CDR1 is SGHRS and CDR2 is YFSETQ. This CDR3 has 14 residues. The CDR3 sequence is CASSVPSGYNEQFF. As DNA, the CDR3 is TGCGCCAGCAGCGTCCCTAGTGGGTACAATGAGCAGTTCTTC.

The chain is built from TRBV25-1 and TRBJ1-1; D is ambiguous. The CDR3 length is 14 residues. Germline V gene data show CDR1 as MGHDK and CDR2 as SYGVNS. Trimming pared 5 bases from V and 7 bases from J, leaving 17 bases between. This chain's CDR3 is CASSRRTLEGEAFF. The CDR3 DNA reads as TGTGCCAGCAGTCGACGAACACTCGAGGGTGAAGCTTTCTTT.

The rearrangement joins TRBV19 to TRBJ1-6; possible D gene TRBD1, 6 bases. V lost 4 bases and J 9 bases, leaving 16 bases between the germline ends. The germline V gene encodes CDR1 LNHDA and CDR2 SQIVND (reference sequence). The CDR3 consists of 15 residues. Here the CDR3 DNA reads TGTGCCAGTAGTAAAGTACAGGGTACTACTTCACCCCTCCACTTT. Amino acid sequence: CASSKVQGTTSPLHF.